The T cell receptor beta chain under discussion was sequenced for a study of T cells in tumors after PD-1 blockade. Study background: A subset received ongoing vismodegib 150 mg daily alongside anti-PD-1 therapy. Mean per blood sample: 90,000 to 120,000 templates (roughly 21,000-270,000), 36,536 unique clonotypes.

Concerning this clone itself: The junction does not match germline at one end; this may be a read error.

Genomic DNA template from tumor biopsies or peripheral blood, roughly 616 ng to 6,004 ng input. Method: immunoSEQ multiplex PCR; TCRdb's copy keeps in-frame clones and lacks some. The sample shows 40,000 to 55,000 clones, about four fifths of them seen only once. This specimen was PBMCs, taken before anti-PD-1 treatment. This receptor was identified in a human donor with basal cell carcinoma.

The DNA for the CDR3 is TGTGCCAGCAGTGACTCCGGGAAGCGACCGCAGTTCTTC. Amino acid sequence: CASSDSGKRPQFF. The chain combines TRBV6-5 with TRBJ2-1, with D tentatively TRBD2 (5 bases). CDR1 MNHEY and CDR2 SVGAGI come from the germline V gene. The CDR3 length is 13 residues.